This T cell receptor beta chain was retrieved from a study of T cell changes during pregnancy in multiple sclerosis. CDR1 and CDR2 (germline): SGDLS, YYNGEE. After removal of 0 bases from V and 5 bases from J, the junction contained 7 bases not matched to a gene. The CDR3 is made up of 16 amino acids. Clones were read by immunoSEQ multiplex PCR, and TCRdb kept only the in-frame ones, dropping some. Among 70,000 to 80,000 clones listed, about 93% were seen once. V is TRBV9 and J is TRBJ2-1, with 8 nucleotides matching TRBD2. The source was CD4+ T cells from peripheral blood mononuclear cells, collected before pregnancy. This clonotype was obtained from a female donor with multiple sclerosis, enrolled in a pregnancy study. The CDR3 DNA follows: TGTGCCAGCAGCGTAGTGGCGGGAGGAATCCACAATGAGCAGTTCTTC. This sequence encodes CASSVVAGGIHNEQFF.